This T cell receptor (beta chain) was documented in a study of blood T cell repertoires in COVID-19. Across the whole study: From the United States, Italy and Spain came samples of acute and convalescent COVID-19.

Original processing notes: Nucleated cell number was recorded as an estimate derived from reference gene primer amplification. The protocol was immunoSEQ multiplex PCR, while the TCRdb copy is restricted to in-frame clones and leaves out a portion. D and trimming were read from the DNA, whereas the V and J calls and clone size are those reported in that table. The data show tens of thousands of clones, around 83% seen once. The CDR3 covers 14 residues. Deletions cut 1 base from V and 10 bases from J, with 16 bases between. From germline, CDR1 is LGHDT and CDR2 YNNKEL (reference sequence). The rearrangement uses TRBV3-1 (or the pseudogene TRBV3-2) and TRBJ1-1; TRBD1 might be the D (6 bases). The receptor's source is a human donor in a cohort sampled during active COVID-19. Sequencing input: peripheral blood. CDR3 DNA sequence: TGTGCCAGCAGCCAAGGCGGGGGCTTAGGTGCAGCTTTCTTT. As protein: CASSQGGGLGAAFF.